A single sample is the source of the 2 T cell receptor beta chains below, sequenced in a study of tumor-infiltrating lymphocytes in localized non-small cell lung cancer. The assay was immunoSEQ multiplex PCR, and TCRdb's table has in-frame clones only and misses some. The table records 10,000 or so clones, 70% to 85% of them present only once. Sequencing input: lung tumor tissue. These receptors all come from a human donor with non-small cell lung cancer.

V gene TRBV10-3 combines with J gene TRBJ1-5; 7 nucleotides line up with TRBD1. The ends lost 2 bases at V and 2 bases at J; junction bases unmatched: 3. CDR1 and CDR2 (germline): ENHRY, SYGVKD. This CDR3 contains 15 residues. Here the CDR3 DNA reads TGTGCCATCAGTGAGCTCGGGACAGGCAATCAGCCCCAGCATTTT. Protein product: CAISELGTGNQPQHF.

This clone has more than one count but fewer than ten. The chain joins TRBV6-6 to TRBJ1-3, with unresolved D. This CDR3 spans 16 amino acids. Germline assignment: CDR1 MNHNY and CDR2 SVGAGI (reference sequence). V was clipped by 5 bases and J by 2 bases, with 16 bases between them. The CDR3 DNA follows: TGTGCCAGCAGTCACCTCCTGCATGGGCCTGGAAACACCATATATTTT. Translation: CASSHLLHGPGNTIYF.